A single sample gave rise to the 29 T cell receptor beta chains below, sequenced in a study of blood T cell repertoires in COVID-19. The method was immunoSEQ multiplex PCR; TCRdb's version includes in-frame clones alone and lacks a portion of them. The table records roughly 100,000 clones, 75% to 95% of them present only once. Sequenced sample: peripheral blood. Receptor source: a woman between 45 and 60 years old in a cohort sampled during active COVID-19.

This clone is a singleton in its sample. The chain carries TRBV7-9 and TRBJ1-2; D unclear. CDR3 length equals 14 residues. Germline V CDR1 and CDR2: SEHNR, FQNEAQ (reference sequence). V lost 4 bases to trimming and J lost 4 bases, with 13 bases between them. CDR3 loop: CASSSVVDLYGYTF. In DNA form, the CDR3 reads TGTGCCAGCAGCTCCGTGGTAGATCTCTATGGCTACACCTTC. Complete variable domain (other parts from reference TRBV7-9 and TRBJ1-2): DTGVSQNPRHKITKRGQNVTFRCDPISEHNRLYWYRQTLGQGPEFLTYFQNEAQLEKSRLLSDRFSAERPKGSFSTLEIQRTEQGDSAMYLCASSSVVDLYGYTFGSGTRLTVV.

The chain uses TRBV5-4 and TRBJ2-7; no definite D call. Germline CDR1 is SGHNT and CDR2 is YYREEE (reference sequence). The V gene lost 2 bases and the J gene lost 2 bases, with 17 bases spanning the gap. The CDR3 contains 16 residues. The chain's CDR3 is CASSFGSGGGPYEQYF. The CDR3 DNA reads TGTGCCAGCAGCTTTGGGTCCGGCGGCGGCCCCTACGAGCAGTACTTC.

This clone was observed a single time. The rearrangement links TRBV20-1 to TRBJ1-1; no reliable D call. Trimming removed 3 bases from V and 1 base from J, with 12 bases in between. The CDR3 covers 14 residues. Looked up from germline, CDR1 is DFQATT and CDR2 is SNEGSKA (reference sequence). The CDR3 region is CSASGRNRNTEAFF. CDR3 coding DNA: TGCAGTGCTAGTGGCAGGAACCGGAACACTGAAGCTTTCTTT.

V and J are TRBV28 and TRBJ1-4; 8 bases match TRBD1. Germline V gives CDR1 MDHEN, CDR2 SYDVKM. This CDR3 has 16 residues. V was pared by 1 base and J by 4 bases, with 5 bases of the junction left unmatched. The CDR3 region is CASSLFPTGVNEKLFF. For the CDR3, the DNA is TGTGCCAGCAGTTTATTTCCGACAGGGGTTAATGAAAAACTGTTTTTT.

CDR3 loop: CASSSAGQVRVYGYTF. For the CDR3, the DNA is TGCGCCAGCAGCTCAGCCGGACAGGTTCGAGTATATGGCTACACCTTC. V and J are TRBV5-1 and TRBJ1-2, with 7 bases fitting TRBD1. Losses at the gene ends were 3 bases for V and 5 bases for J; bases not matched to a gene: 13. The CDR3 contains 16 residues. Germline loops: CDR1 SGHRS, CDR2 YFSETQ.

The chain employs TRBV28 and TRBJ1-2; D is ambiguous. The germline V gene has CDR1 MDHEN and CDR2 SYDVKM. The CDR3 runs 15 residues. Trimming pared 6 bases from V and 4 bases from J, leaving 18 bases between. CDR3 sequence reads: CASRVRAVSVYGYTF. The DNA of the CDR3 is TGTGCCAGCAGGGTTAGAGCGGTTTCGGTCTATGGCTACACCTTC.

This chain uses TRBV2 with TRBJ1-4; tentatively, D is TRBD1 (6 bases). The ends were cut back, 4 bases at V and 7 bases at J, with 16 bases in the middle. Per the germline V gene, CDR1 is SNHLY and CDR2 is FYNNEI. This CDR3 has 15 residues. CDR3 nucleotides: TGTGCCAGCAGTGCATCACAGGGAAGCGGTGAAAAACTGTTTTTT. This codes for CASSASQGSGEKLFF.

The J gene is TRBJ1-2, the V gene TRBV6-5, with 7 bases lining up with TRBD1. Germline-derived CDR1 and CDR2 are MNHEY and SVGAGI. CDR3 size: 14 residues. Trimming cost V 5 bases and J 7 bases; bases outside gene matches: 10. The CDR3 loop is CASSNDRDRGGYTF. In DNA, the CDR3 is TGTGCCAGCAGTAACGACAGGGATCGCGGTGGCTACACCTTC.

The V and J genes are TRBV27 and TRBJ2-7; TRBD1 aligns across 7 bases. This CDR3 has 16 amino acids. The V gene end was trimmed by 4 bases and the J gene end by 1 base; junction bases not matched to a gene: 10. CDR1 is MNHEY and CDR2 is SMNVEV in the germline V gene (reference sequence). This CDR3 is CASSSPPQGSSYEQYF. CDR3 in DNA: TGTGCCAGCAGTTCCCCCCCACAGGGGTCATCCTACGAGCAGTACTTC.

This clone turned up a few times. V usage is TRBV11-2 and J usage is TRBJ1-6; D gene uncertain. This CDR3 comprises 15 residues. The germline V gene encodes CDR1 SGHAT and CDR2 FQNNGV. V was shortened by 3 bases and J by 5 bases, with 11 bases between the two germline ends. The CDR3 DNA follows: TGTGCCAGCAGCTTGAAACTCCTGGATAATTCACCCCTCCACTTT. It yields the protein CASSLKLLDNSPLHF.

V and J are TRBV14 and TRBJ2-6, with D possibly matching TRBD1 (5 bases). The CDR3 length is 16 residues. Trimming cost V 1 base and J 2 bases, with 9 bases left between them. The germline V gene has CDR1 SGHDN and CDR2 FVKESK. The CDR3 nucleotides read TGTGCCAGCAGCCAAGGCATAGGGGCTGGGGCCAACGTCCTGACTTTC. This gives the protein CASSQGIGAGANVLTF.

This clone has more than one count but fewer than ten. This chain joins TRBV5-1 and TRBJ2-7; TRBD1 is a possible D gene (6 bases). Trimming pared 4 bases from V and 6 bases from J, leaving 11 bases between. CDR1 and CDR2 (germline): SGHRS, YFSETQ. The CDR3 covers 12 residues. For the CDR3, the DNA is TGCGCCAGCAGCCTCACAGGGTCCGAGCAGTACTTC. It yields the protein CASSLTGSEQYF. The whole variable domain, remainder taken from reference TRBV5-1 and TRBJ2-7, is KAGVTQTPRYLIKTRGQQVTLSCSPISGHRSVSWYQQTPGQGLQFLFEYFSETQRNKGNFPGRFSGRQFSNSRSEMNVSTLELGDSALYLCASSLTGSEQYFGPGTRLTVT.

The V and J genes are TRBV30 and TRBJ1-6; possible D gene TRBD1, 6 bases. V was cut by 0 bases and J by 7 bases, with 13 bases left in between. CDR1 is GTSNPN and CDR2 is SVGIG in the germline V gene (reference sequence). The CDR3 has 15 residues. Here the CDR3 DNA reads TGTGCCTGGAGTGTACTGGGCCAGGGGAATTCACCCCTCCACTTT. It is translated as CAWSVLGQGNSPLHF.

V is TRBV27 and J is TRBJ2-3, with 7 positions matching TRBD1. The CDR3 is 16 residues long. V was pared by 5 bases and J by 2 bases, with 10 bases of the junction left unmatched. The germline V gene has CDR1 MNHEY and CDR2 SMNVEV (reference sequence). The CDR3 coding sequence is TGTGCCAGCAGTCCATTCGACAGGGCTCACACAGATACGCAGTATTTT. It codes for CASSPFDRAHTDTQYF.

DNA for the CDR3: TGTGCCAGCAGTGAAGCGTTGATAGCGAGGCCCCAGCATTTT. It codes for CASSEALIARPQHF. This chain uses TRBV6-1 with TRBJ1-5; D gene uncertain. Trimming took off 0 bases at V and 9 bases at J, with 12 bases between the two ends. The CDR3 is made up of 14 amino acids. Germline V gene sequence: CDR1 MNHNS, CDR2 SASEGT.

This chain joins TRBV19 and TRBJ1-1; no reliable D call. The V end lost 5 bases, the J end lost 7 bases, and 14 bases lay between the germline ends. The germline V gene has CDR1 LNHDA and CDR2 SQIVND (reference sequence). The CDR3 consists of 13 residues. The CDR3 DNA reads TGTGCCAGTAGTCCCCGGGGAGGGAGTGAAGCTTTCTTT. Amino acids: CASSPRGGSEAFF.

CDR3 DNA sequence: TGTGCCAGTAGTATAGAAGGGACAGCGGAAGCTTTCTTT. Its protein is CASSIEGTAEAFF. The gene calls are TRBV19 and TRBJ1-1; 7 nucleotides line up with TRBD1. V was pared by 0 bases and J by 8 bases, with 3 bases of the junction left unmatched. The CDR3 is 13 amino acids. CDR1 and CDR2 (germline): LNHDA, SQIVND (reference sequence).

The chain has TRBV24-1 and TRBJ2-3, with a possible D match to TRBD1 (5 bases). Trimming removed 0 bases at V and 9 bases at J, with 12 bases between. Germline V gene data show CDR1 as KGHDR and CDR2 as SFDVKD. The CDR3 length is 14 residues. In nucleotides, the CDR3 is TGTGCCACCAGTGATTTGGGGCAGGGCTTGACGCAGTATTTT. It yields the protein CATSDLGQGLTQYF.

This clone was seen a single time. The rearrangement links TRBV5-6 to TRBJ1-6; 7 bases align to TRBD1. Germline CDR1 SGHDT, CDR2 YYEEEE. CDR3 length: 17 residues. V dropped 1 base and J dropped 10; count of bases not matched to a gene: 14. This CDR3 reads CASSLRLRTGDGSPLHF. The CDR3 DNA reads TGTGCCAGCAGCTTGAGACTTCGTACAGGGGACGGATCACCCCTCCACTTT.

This clone was counted once. The chain combines TRBV19 with TRBJ2-7; 9 bases are shared with TRBD1. This CDR3 region has 15 residues. The germline V gene encodes CDR1 LNHDA and CDR2 SQIVND (reference sequence). V shed 6 bases and J 5 bases; nucleotides not matched to a gene: 11. The CDR3 DNA is TGTGCCAGTAGACCCACCGGGACAGGGATGAACGAGCAGTACTTC. It codes for CASRPTGTGMNEQYF.

The chain carries TRBV18 and TRBJ2-5; D uncertain. Trimming removed 2 bases from V and 4 bases from J, with 11 bases in between. There are 14 residues in the CDR3. CDR1 is KGHSH, CDR2 LQKENI, per germline. CDR3 amino acids: CASSPVPYGETQYF. CDR3 bases: TGTGCCAGCTCACCAGTACCCTACGGAGAGACCCAGTACTTC.

The V and J genes are TRBV5-4 and TRBJ2-7, with D possibly being TRBD1 (5 bases). The V gene lost 2 bases and the J gene lost 5 bases, with 14 bases spanning the gap. This CDR3 spans 14 amino acids. The germline gives CDR1 SGHNT, CDR2 YYREEE (reference sequence). The CDR3 DNA sequence: TGTGCCAGCAGCTTTCAGGGTTTCGTACACGAGCAGTACTTC. Its protein is CASSFQGFVHEQYF.

This clone appeared a few times. J is TRBJ2-6 and V is TRBV4-1, with 8 bases lining up with TRBD1. CDR1 MGHRA and CDR2 YSYEKL come from the germline V gene. This CDR3 region has 17 residues. J gave up 1 base and V 10 bases, and 12 bases lay outside the gene matches. Here the CDR3 reads CATFSGTGASGANVLTF. In nucleotides, the CDR3 is TGCGCCACCTTCTCCGGGACAGGCGCGTCTGGGGCCAACGTCCTGACTTTC.

The rearrangement uses TRBV19 and TRBJ1-5; perhaps TRBD1 as D (6 bases). Germline lookup yields CDR1 LNHDA and CDR2 SQIVND (reference sequence). V lost 10 bases and J 2 bases, leaving 12 bases between the germline ends. The CDR3 is 13 amino acids. DNA for the CDR3: TGTGCCACCTCAGGGGTTGGCAATCAGCCCCAGCATTTT. Translating it yields CATSGVGNQPQHF. Complete variable domain (other parts from reference TRBV19 and TRBJ1-5): DGGITQSPKYLFRKEGQNVTLSCEQNLNHDAMYWYRQDPGQGLRLIYYSQIVNDFQKGDIAEGYSVSREKKESFPLTVTSAQKNPTAFYLCATSGVGNQPQHFGDGTRLSIL.

This clone is a singleton in its sample. The rearrangement joins TRBV7-9 to TRBJ2-4, with D perhaps matching TRBD2 (6 bases). Germline loops: CDR1 SEHNR, CDR2 FQNEAQ (reference sequence). Trimming left V 1 base short and J 0 bases short, with 7 bases between. The CDR3 length is 15 residues. The CDR3 sequence is CASSLGDLAKNIQYF. In nucleotides, the CDR3 is TGTGCCAGCAGCTTAGGGGACTTAGCCAAAAACATTCAGTACTTC.

The genes are TRBV7-3 and TRBJ2-3, with D maybe TRBD2 (5 bases). The CDR3 contains 16 residues. The V and J ends lost 5 bases and 2 bases respectively, with 17 bases between them. Germline V gene lookup returns CDR1 SGHTA and CDR2 FQGTGA. The CDR3 nucleotides are TGTGCCAGCAGCCCCCACGGACTTACATACACAGATACGCAGTATTTT. As protein: CASSPHGLTYTDTQYF.

This clone has just one count. This chain uses TRBV11-3 with TRBJ2-7; D is unresolved. Germline CDR1 SGHNT, CDR2 YENEEA. Trimming left V 0 bases short and J 2 bases short, with 11 bases between. This CDR3 is built from 15 residues. CDR3 in DNA: TGTGCCAGCAGCTTAGACATAGCATTTCCCTACGAGCAGTACTTC. Protein product: CASSLDIAFPYEQYF.

The chain recombines TRBV24-1 with TRBJ2-3, with 7 bases lining up with TRBD2. The CDR3 contains 14 residues. After removal of 3 bases from V and 4 bases from J, the junction contained 3 bases not matched to a gene. CDR1 is KGHDR and CDR2 is SFDVKD in the germline V gene. The CDR3 nucleotides are TGTGCCACCAGTGATCCAACTAGCGCAGATACGCAGTATTTT. It encodes CATSDPTSADTQYF.

V and J are TRBV5-4 and TRBJ2-7, with D perhaps TRBD1 (5 bases). The V and J ends lost 0 bases and 3 bases respectively, with 7 bases between them. This CDR3 has 13 residues. From germline, CDR1 is SGHNT and CDR2 YYREEE (reference sequence). CDR3 protein: CASSLDQGYEQYF. The DNA for the CDR3 is TGTGCCAGCAGCTTGGACCAGGGCTACGAGCAGTACTTC.